Below, 10 T cell receptor beta chains from the same sample are listed, as sequenced in a study of blood T cell repertoires in COVID-19. The method was immunoSEQ multiplex PCR; TCRdb's version includes in-frame clones alone and lacks a portion of them. The sample includes hundreds of thousands of clones, around 87% of them seen just once. Sequenced material: peripheral blood. The receptors were sampled from a woman aged 50 to 65 who had recovered from COVID-19.

The chain joins TRBV7-6 to TRBJ2-2, with 9 bases lining up with TRBD2. Trimming removed 1 base from V and 6 bases from J; junction bases left unmatched: 6. Germline assignment: CDR1 SGHVS and CDR2 FNYEAQ. The length of the CDR3 is 16 residues. The DNA for the CDR3 is TGTGCCAGCAGCTTAGGTGGCGGGGGGGCCGCCGGGGAGCTGTTTTTT. Translation: CASSLGGGGAAGELFF. The complete variable domain, with remaining parts taken from reference TRBV7-6 and TRBJ2-2, reads GAGVSQSPRYKVTKRGQDVALRCDPISGHVSLYWYRQALGQGPEFLTYFNYEAQQDKSGLPNDRFSAERPEGSISTLTIQRTEQRDSAMYRCASSLGGGGAAGELFFGEGSRLTVL.

V usage is TRBV5-1 and J usage is TRBJ2-2; TRBD1 agrees at 8 bases. CDR3 size: 16 residues. V trimming: 4 bases; J trimming: 3 bases; junction bases outside the gene matches: 8. The germline V gene has CDR1 SGHRS and CDR2 YFSETQ. CDR3 DNA: TGCGCCAGCAGCAATGGACAGGGCGTGGACACCGGGGAGCTGTTTTTT. Protein sequence: CASSNGQGVDTGELFF.

The table lists this clone with a count of one. V and J are TRBV7-9 and TRBJ1-2; perhaps TRBD1 as D (6 bases). There are 13 residues in the CDR3. The V gene lost 7 bases and the J gene lost 3 bases, with 12 bases spanning the gap. Germline CDR1 reads SEHNR; CDR2 reads FQNEAQ (reference sequence). Here the CDR3 reads CASTDQGYYGYTF. The CDR3 nucleotides are TGTGCCAGCACCGATCAGGGGTACTATGGCTACACCTTC. Using reference TRBV7-9 and TRBJ1-2 for the parts outside the CDR3, the full variable domain is DTGVSQNPRHKITKRGQNVTFRCDPISEHNRLYWYRQTLGQGPEFLTYFQNEAQLEKSRLLSDRFSAERPKGSFSTLEIQRTEQGDSAMYLCASTDQGYYGYTFGSGTRLTVV.

The V and J genes are TRBV3-1 (or the pseudogene TRBV3-2) and TRBJ2-7; D possibly corresponds to TRBD1 (6 bases). The CDR3 sequence is 14 residues long. V dropped 2 bases and J dropped 1 base, with 9 bases sitting between them. The germline CDR1 and CDR2 sequences are LGHDT and YNNKEL (reference sequence). CDR3 in amino acids: CASSQRTESYEQYF. As DNA, the CDR3 is TGTGCCAGCAGCCAACGGACAGAGTCCTACGAGCAGTACTTC.

The chain combines TRBV18 with TRBJ2-5, with a weak D call TRBD2 (5 bases). The CDR3 has 12 residues. Trimming removed 4 bases at V and 5 bases at J, with 8 bases between. The germline CDR1 and CDR2 sequences are KGHSH and LQKENI. The CDR3 coding sequence is TGTGCCAGCTCACAGGACTGGGAGACCCAGTACTTC. Its protein is CASSQDWETQYF.

This chain links TRBV14 with TRBJ1-3; 9 bases map to TRBD1. The CDR3 contains 16 residues. CDR1 and CDR2 (germline): SGHDN, FVKESK. Trimming cost V 3 bases and J 7 bases; bases outside gene matches: 10. CDR3 amino acids: CASSQNRDRDRNTIYF. In DNA, the CDR3 is TGTGCCAGCAGCCAGAACCGGGACAGGGACCGTAACACCATATATTTT.

The chain links TRBV30 to TRBJ1-4; possible D gene TRBD1, 5 bases. The CDR3 length is 14 residues. Trimming took off 3 bases at V and 7 bases at J, with 15 bases between the two ends. The germline V gene encodes CDR1 GTSNPN and CDR2 SVGIG (reference sequence). Written as DNA, the CDR3 is TGTGCCTGGAGCGTCCGGGCTCAGGGTGAAAAACTGTTTTTT. It is translated as CAWSVRAQGEKLFF.

This clone was seen once. The chain is built from TRBV7-2 and TRBJ2-1; 10 bases fit TRBD2. Germline trimming cut 0 bases from V and 4 bases from J; bases unmatched to any gene: 3. The CDR3 sequence is 16 residues long. Germline assignment: CDR1 SGHTA and CDR2 FQGNSA. This CDR3 reads CASSLALAGAYNEQFF. CDR3 in DNA: TGTGCCAGCAGCTTAGCGCTAGCGGGAGCATACAATGAGCAGTTCTTC.

CDR3 sequence: CASRMGNRGRINYGYTF. The DNA for the CDR3 is TGTGCCAGCCGAATGGGAAACAGGGGAAGGATAAACTATGGCTACACCTTC. The chain links TRBV28 to TRBJ1-2, with 7 bases fitting TRBD1. Germline V gene sequence: CDR1 MDHEN, CDR2 SYDVKM. The CDR3 length is 17 residues. The V gene end was trimmed by 8 bases and the J gene end by 2 bases; junction bases not matched to a gene: 17.

The chain carries TRBV4-2 and TRBJ1-4, with 7 positions matching TRBD1. Germline CDR1 LGHNA, CDR2 YNFKEQ. The V and J ends lost 2 bases and 5 bases, in that order; junction bases with no gene match: 5. This CDR3 contains 15 residues. The CDR3 sequence is CASSQPGQSNEKLFF. The CDR3 DNA is TGTGCCAGCAGCCAACCGGGACAGTCAAATGAAAAACTGTTTTTT.